This T cell receptor (beta chain) was obtained from a study of blood T cell repertoires in COVID-19. This clone showed up just a few times. Profiling relied on immunoSEQ multiplex PCR, and the TCRdb table lists in-frame clones only, not all of them. This sample yields 110,000 or so clones, of which roughly 87% are seen a single time; 7.7% belongs to the top ten. CDR1 WSHSY and CDR2 SAAADI come from the germline V gene. V gave up 6 bases and J gave up 0 bases; unmatched junction bases: 6. The CDR3 is 15 amino acids. The gene calls are TRBV10-2 and TRBJ1-1, with 8 bases that match TRBD1. The sample consisted of peripheral blood. This clonotype was sampled from a human donor in a cohort sampled during active COVID-19. The CDR3 spells CASSPLTGVNTEAFF. The CDR3 DNA is TGCGCCAGCAGCCCACTGACAGGGGTGAACACTGAAGCTTTCTTT.